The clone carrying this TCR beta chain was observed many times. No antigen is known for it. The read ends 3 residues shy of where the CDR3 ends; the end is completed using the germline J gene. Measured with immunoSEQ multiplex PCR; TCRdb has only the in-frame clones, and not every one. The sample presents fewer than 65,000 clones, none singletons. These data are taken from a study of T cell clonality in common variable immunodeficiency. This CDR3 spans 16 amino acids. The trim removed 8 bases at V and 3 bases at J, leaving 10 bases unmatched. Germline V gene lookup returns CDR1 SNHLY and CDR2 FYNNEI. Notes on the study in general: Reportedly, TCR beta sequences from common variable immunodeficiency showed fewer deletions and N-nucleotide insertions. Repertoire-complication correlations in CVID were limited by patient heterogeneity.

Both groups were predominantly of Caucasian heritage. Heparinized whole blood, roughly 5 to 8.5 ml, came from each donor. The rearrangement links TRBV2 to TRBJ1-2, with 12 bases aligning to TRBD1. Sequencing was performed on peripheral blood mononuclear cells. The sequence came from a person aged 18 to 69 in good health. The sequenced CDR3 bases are TGTGCCAGCTTCTCTCTCGGGACAGGGGGCCACTATGGC. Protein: CASFSLGTGGHYG. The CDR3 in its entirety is CASFSLGTGGHYGYTF.